Shown below are 9 T cell receptor beta chains from a single sample sequenced in a study of blood T cell repertoires in COVID-19. Sequencing used immunoSEQ multiplex PCR; TCRdb keeps in-frame clones, though not all of them. The sample shows around 190,000 clones, roughly four fifths of them seen only once. The sequencing input was peripheral blood. The source is an older woman with COVID-19, enrolled during active disease.

CDR3: CASSDPGQGDRNGYTF. Here the CDR3 DNA reads TGTGCCAGCAGCGATCCCGGACAGGGGGATAGGAATGGCTACACCTTC. The chain has TRBV6-2 or TRBV6-3 and TRBJ1-2; 10 positions agree with TRBD1. The germline V gene encodes CDR1 MNHEY and CDR2 SVGEGT. This CDR3 region has 16 residues. With V trimmed by 6 bases and J by 6 bases, 13 bases remained unmatched.

V is TRBV6-1 and J is TRBJ1-6, with 10 bases lining up with TRBD1. V was clipped by 3 bases and J by 7 bases; unmatched bases: 0. This CDR3 is 14 amino acids long. Per germline, CDR1 MNHNS and CDR2 SASEGT. CDR3 sequence: CASSEDRGNSPLHF. In DNA, the CDR3 is TGTGCCAGCAGTGAGGACAGGGGGAATTCACCCCTCCACTTT.

The chain carries TRBV5-6 and TRBJ1-2; 10 nucleotides match TRBD1. Trimming took 5 bases from V and 3 from J; bases not matched to a gene: 1. Germline CDR1 and CDR2: SGHDT and YYEEEE. The CDR3 runs 13 residues. The CDR3 region is CASRGTGDYGYTF. CDR3 DNA sequence: TGTGCCAGCAGGGGGACAGGGGACTATGGCTACACCTTC. Using reference TRBV5-6 and TRBJ1-2 for the parts outside the CDR3, the full variable domain is DAGVTQSPTHLIKTRGQQVTLRCSPKSGHDTVSWYQQALGQGPQFIFQYYEEEERQRGNFPDRFSGHQFPNYSSELNVNALLLGDSALYLCASRGTGDYGYTFGSGTRLTVV.

This chain connects TRBV28 to TRBJ2-2, with D maybe TRBD2 (6 bases). This CDR3 is 15 amino acids long. Germline loops: CDR1 MDHEN, CDR2 SYDVKM. Trimming pared 2 bases from V and 4 bases from J, leaving 11 bases between. DNA of the CDR3: TGTGCCAGCAGTTTAGTCAGGCGGGGCACCGGGGAGCTGTTTTTT. Amino acid sequence: CASSLVRRGTGELFF.

CDR3 residues: CASSLQGEPYEQYF. DNA for the CDR3: TGTGCCAGCTCGCTACAGGGGGAGCCCTACGAGCAGTACTTC. The chain carries TRBV18 and TRBJ2-7; 8 nucleotides align to TRBD1. Unmatched junction bases numbered 6, after V lost 6 bases and J lost 2 bases. This CDR3 contains 14 residues. The germline V gene encodes CDR1 KGHSH and CDR2 LQKENI.

This sequence joins TRBV19 and TRBJ2-5; D possibly corresponds to TRBD2 (5 bases). Trimming left V 5 bases short and J 0 bases short, with 7 bases between. Germline V gene lookup returns CDR1 LNHDA and CDR2 SQIVND (reference sequence). The CDR3 extends over 13 amino acids. CDR3: CASSLEDQETQYF. The DNA for the CDR3 is TGTGCCAGTAGTTTGGAGGACCAAGAGACCCAGTACTTC.

This clone showed up just once. The chain links TRBV6-5 to TRBJ2-1; maybe TRBD2 (5 bases). From germline, CDR1 is MNHEY and CDR2 SVGAGI. The V end lost 6 bases, the J end lost 0 bases, and 12 bases lay between the germline ends. The CDR3 totals 15 residues. The CDR3 here is CASSMDWSSYNEQFF. The CDR3 nucleotides read TGTGCCAGCAGCATGGACTGGAGCTCCTACAATGAGCAGTTCTTC.

The rearrangement uses TRBV7-6 and TRBJ2-3; 11 nucleotides line up with TRBD2. This CDR3 has 17 amino acids. The germline CDR1 and CDR2 sequences are SGHVS and FNYEAQ. Losses at the gene ends were 1 base for V and 3 bases for J; bases not matched to a gene: 6. The CDR3 sequence is CASSLELAGAGTDTQYF. The CDR3 DNA is TGTGCCAGCAGCTTAGAACTAGCGGGAGCAGGGACAGATACGCAGTATTTT.

This chain uses TRBV5-1 with TRBJ1-2; TRBD1 is a possible D gene (6 bases). Trimming cost V 4 bases and J 8 bases, with 18 bases left between them. Germline-derived CDR1 and CDR2 are SGHRS and YFSETQ. This CDR3 region has 14 residues. The CDR3 loop reads CASSADSGRGGYTF. The CDR3 DNA reads TGCGCCAGCAGCGCCGACAGCGGTAGGGGGGGCTACACCTTC.